These T cell receptor beta chains were read from a single sample in a study of T-cell memory formation after mild COVID-19. TCRdb analysed the 5' RACE reads with MiXCR anew, one entry per CDR3 protein. The repertoire holds hundreds of thousands of distinct CDR3 sequences, 20% to 25% seen once, with roughly 9.7% in the top ten. Sequenced material: PBMCs or a T cell subset sorted from them (not recorded which). The receptors stem from an adult woman who had mild COVID-19 (a few samples of this study predate the infection). Cell type and time point are not known. Both conserved end residues are part of each CDR3. A D gene is named only where the DNA matches it firmly. Rows give clone size only sometimes, using once, few, many, or a class for an expanded clone.

clone size: .
J gene: TRBJ1-5
V gene: TRBV30
D gene: .
CDR3 protein: CAWSGGQSNQPQHF
CDR3 DNA: TGTGCCTGGAGTGGGGGGCAGAGCAATCAGCCCCAGCATTTT

clone size: .
J gene: TRBJ2-3
V gene: TRBV29-1
D gene: TRBD2
CDR3 protein: CSVQAGGADTQYF
CDR3 DNA: TGCAGCGTTCAAGCGGGAGGTGCAGATACGCAGTATTTT

clone size: .
J gene: TRBJ1-6
V gene: TRBV18
D gene: .
CDR3 protein: CASSPVTLGDSPLHF
CDR3 DNA: TGTGCCAGCTCCCCGGTTACTTTGGGTGATTCACCCCTCCACTTT

clone size: few
J gene: TRBJ2-1
V gene: TRBV5-1
D gene: TRBD1
CDR3 protein: CASSLPRGTGWDEQFF
CDR3 DNA: TGCGCCAGCAGCTTACCCCGCGGGACAGGGTGGGATGAGCAGTTCTTC

clone size: .
J gene: TRBJ2-1
V gene: TRBV7-3
D gene: .
CDR3 protein: CASSLTTMTGYNEQFF
CDR3 DNA: TGTGCCAGCAGCTTAACGACGATGACGGGGTACAATGAGCAGTTCTTC

clone size: .
J gene: TRBJ2-7
V gene: TRBV12-3/TRBV12-4
D gene: TRBD2
CDR3 protein: CASSFSGGGSYEQYF
CDR3 DNA: TGTGCCAGCAGTTTTAGCGGGGGGGGCTCCTACGAGCAGTACTTC

clone size: few
J gene: TRBJ1-5
V gene: TRBV24-1
D gene: TRBD1
CDR3 protein: CATSRGQPSNQPQHF
CDR3 DNA: TGTGCCACCAGTAGGGGACAGCCAAGCAATCAGCCCCAGCATTTT

clone size: few
J gene: TRBJ2-3
V gene: TRBV20-1
D gene: TRBD2
CDR3 protein: CSARLDGRSTDTQYF
CDR3 DNA: TGCAGTGCTAGGTTAGACGGGAGGAGCACAGATACGCAGTATTTT

clone size: .
J gene: TRBJ2-4
V gene: TRBV6-2/TRBV6-3
D gene: TRBD2
CDR3 protein: CASSYATGGWTKNIQYF
CDR3 DNA: TGTGCCAGCAGTTACGCGACGGGAGGGTGGACCAAAAACATTCAGTACTTC

clone size: few
J gene: TRBJ1-3
V gene: TRBV6-5
D gene: .
CDR3 protein: CASKKQGFGSGNTIYF
CDR3 DNA: TGTGCCAGCAAGAAACAGGGCTTTGGCTCTGGAAACACCATATATTTT

clone size: few
J gene: TRBJ2-7
V gene: TRBV9
D gene: TRBD1
CDR3 protein: CASSVAGTGANEQYF
CDR3 DNA: TGTGCCAGCAGCGTAGCCGGGACAGGGGCAAACGAGCAGTACTTC